The present T cell receptor (beta chain) was sequenced within a study of OX40 agonist ivuxolimab in advanced cancers. Whole-study results and caveats: Among expanded peripheral T cells, antigen specificity went undetermined.

About this clone: Its target is not known.

This CDR3 contains 11 residues. Germline V gene lookup returns CDR1 ENHRY and CDR2 SYGVKD. V dropped 6 bases and J dropped 7 bases, with 10 bases sitting between them. Only in-frame clones appear in the TCRdb table, and some are missing; sequencing was by immunoSEQ multiplex PCR. The table shows more than 60,000 clones, with about 80% occurring only once. The sequences come from CD4+ or CD8+ T cells sorted from blood, collected in a trial of the OX40 agonist ivuxolimab. This TCR came from an adult with an advanced solid tumor such as melanoma, head and neck, liver or kidney cancer. The rearrangement joins TRBV10-3 to TRBJ2-7; D remains ambiguous. The CDR3 nucleotides are TGTGCCATCAGAGTCGGCGGTGAGCAGTACTTC. The encoded protein is CAIRVGGEQYF.